This entry is about one T cell receptor beta chain. The antigen it binds to is not known. The record has no base qualities; no much larger clone is one base away. The trim is 2 bases for V and 3 bases for J, with a gap of 14 bases between the germline ends. Measured from the cysteine to the phenylalanine, the CDR3 is 15 residues long. Only the CDR3 portion is preserved as DNA: 45 bases, with reading frame beginning at the first base. CDR1 and CDR2 were assigned from the germline V gene (reference sequence) as SGHNT and YYREEE. The data belong to a study of cytotoxic CD8 clonotypes in ibrutinib-treated CLL listed by TCRdb under 2021. Study-wide context: In this cohort, some 16 patients were treatment-naive and ten to twelve were relapsed/refractory, while around 18 had unmutated IGHV. Responses were partial in some 24 patients and complete in 2; after median approximately 69 months follow-up, about 14 stayed in remission and some twelve progressed. Samples at response were collected after a median of 12 months of treatment, with a range of about 6 to 36 months. An average of approximately 260,000 productive templates and around 100,000 productive rearrangements was obtained per sample. Longitudinal samples were available for 26 of the 86 trial participants. Cryopreserved peripheral blood mononuclear cells were collected before treatment, at response, and at either disease progression or sustained remission. Every sample from remission and from progressive disease was obtained while the patients were still on ibrutinib.

On a MiSeq, deep resolution sequencing aimed for a depth between 1 in 1 million and 1 in 200,000 T cells, with each clonotype covered 10x on average. TCR beta libraries were generated with the immunoSEQ hsTCRB Kit. As for the authors' bioinformatics: ImmunoSEQ Data Assistant and ImmunoSEQ Analyzer were used for data analysis, and V, D and J genes were assigned according to IMGT definitions. Clonality was computed as one minus normalized Shannon entropy of productive rearrangement frequencies, ranging from 0 to 1. Public clonotype analysis was restricted to overrepresented clonotypes comprising at least 0.05% of each patient's repertoire. Some 13 repertoires from age-matched healthy donors, obtained from immuneACCESS, served as clonality controls. TCRdb carries this immuneACCESS record with in-frame sequences only. Its versions omit some clonotypes, under half of them owing to an unresolved V gene in the studies checked, with the rest unexplained. D and trimming come from the DNA, and the V and J calls and clone size come from that table. Across this sample there are over 120,000 clones, with about 79% seen only once. More than 10% of the sample comes from the top ten.

Overall results and qualifications from the work: Lymph node repertoires were not examined, and the timing of sampling was not matched between patients in sustained remission and those whose disease progressed. Baseline clonality was found to be higher than that of age-matched healthy donors and was strongly correlated with circulating CD8+ T-cell counts. Clonality increased at ibrutinib response, stayed stable in sustained remission, and fell back toward baseline at progression. Public clonotypes were found to be uncommon and were observed to contract or remain stable during treatment; the increase in clonality was shown to reflect expansion of private clonotypes at ibrutinib response.

What this sample's time point label stands for: more than 10 months on ibrutinib. Roughly 2.2 micrograms of genomic DNA were extracted from cryopreserved PBMCs for TCR beta library preparation. Longitudinal blood samples from CLL patients receiving ibrutinib monotherapy were subjected to high-throughput TCR beta sequencing. Patients were enrolled in a phase 2 open-label single-center ibrutinib monotherapy trial. This receptor was taken from a human donor with chronic lymphocytic leukemia. The sequence links TRBV5-4 to TRBJ1-1, and the D gene may be TRBD1, 6 bases matching. Sequenced here: PBMCs, sampled after 12 months of ibrutinib treatment. The DNA sequence is as follows: TGTGCCAGCAGCTTTGCGCCAGGGGAGGACACTGAAGCTTTCTTT. Translated, it reads CASSFAPGEDTEAFF.